The sequence of this TCR beta chain was determined in a study of cytomegalovirus exposure and HLA in healthy donors. General study results and limits: Usually a TCR sequence was rare, but some public TCRs were found in many donors. Both high specificity and high sensitivity reportedly marked the classifier's diagnosis of cytomegalovirus status. A few chains tied to CMV proved CMV antigen-specific in vitro. The listing of 150 to 200 TCR beta chains classed them as cytomegalovirus-associated.

About this clone itself: Antigen specificity is unknown.

The CDR3 covers 15 residues. With V trimmed by 7 bases and J by 5 bases, 12 bases remained unmatched. Germline loops: CDR1 SQVTM, CDR2 ANQGSEA. Libraries were prepared by immunoSEQ multiplex PCR; TCRdb keeps only in-frame clonotypes and omits some of them. Among under 250,000 clones, around 86% were seen once, and the ten largest hold 2% to 2.5%. This sequence was found in a young woman in good health and CMV-seropositive. What was sequenced was PBMCs. This chain links TRBV29-1 with TRBJ2-2; 8 bases align to TRBD2. CDR3 protein: CSAGGGRDRTGELFF. The CDR3 DNA sequence: TGCAGCGCGGGGGGGGGCAGGGATCGTACCGGGGAGCTGTTTTTT.